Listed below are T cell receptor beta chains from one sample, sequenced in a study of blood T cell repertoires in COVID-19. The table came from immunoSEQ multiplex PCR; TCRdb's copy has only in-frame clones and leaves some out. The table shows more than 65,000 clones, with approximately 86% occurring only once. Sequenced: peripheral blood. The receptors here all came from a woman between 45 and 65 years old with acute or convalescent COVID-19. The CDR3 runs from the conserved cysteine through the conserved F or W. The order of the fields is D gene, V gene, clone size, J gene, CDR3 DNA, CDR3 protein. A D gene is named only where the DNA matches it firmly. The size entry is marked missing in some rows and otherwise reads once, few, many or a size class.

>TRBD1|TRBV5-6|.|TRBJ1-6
TGTGCCAGCAGCTCGGGACAGGGTAATTCACCCCTCCACTTT
CASSSGQGNSPLHF
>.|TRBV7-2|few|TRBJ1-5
TGTGCCAGCAGCTTAAGGGCTATAGGGGGTCAGCCCCAGCATTTT
CASSLRAIGGQPQHF
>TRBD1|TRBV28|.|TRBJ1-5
TGTGCCAGCAGTTGGGACAGGGAGGCCCTTTATCAGCCCCAGCATTTT
CASSWDREALYQPQHF
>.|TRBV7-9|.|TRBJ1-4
TGTGCCAGCAGCCCCTCTCCCAATGAAAAACTGTTTTTT
CASSPSPNEKLFF
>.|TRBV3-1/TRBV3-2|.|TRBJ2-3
TGTGCCAGCAGCCTCCTAGCGTACGATACGCAGTATTTT
CASSLLAYDTQYF
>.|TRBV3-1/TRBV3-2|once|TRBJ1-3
TGTGCCAGCAGCCGCGGGGATGCAAGGACGGGAAACACCATATATTTT
CASSRGDARTGNTIYF
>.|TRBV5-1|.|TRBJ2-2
TGCGCCAGCAGCTCCCGTGTCGGAGACACCGGGGAGCTGTTTTTT
CASSSRVGDTGELFF
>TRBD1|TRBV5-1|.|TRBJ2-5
TGCGCCAGCAGCGCTGGGACAGCTCAAGAGACCCAGTACTTC
CASSAGTAQETQYF
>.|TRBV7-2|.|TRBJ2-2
TGTGCCAGCAGCCCAACGAACACCGGGGAGCTGTTTTTT
CASSPTNTGELFF
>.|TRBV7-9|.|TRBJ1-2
TGTGCCAGCAGCTACGCGGGAGTTACAAATGGCTACACCTTC
CASSYAGVTNGYTF
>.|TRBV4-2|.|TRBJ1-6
TGTGCCAGCAGCCCCCGGGACTGGGGTCGGGCACCCCTCCACTTT
CASSPRDWGRAPLHF
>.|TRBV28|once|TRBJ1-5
TGTGCCAGCAGTTTTATGAGGGCCGTCAGTCAGCCCCAGCATTTT
CASSFMRAVSQPQHF
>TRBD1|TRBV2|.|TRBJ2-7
TGTGCCAGCAGGCGACAGGGATCCGACGAGCAGTACTTC
CASRRQGSDEQYF
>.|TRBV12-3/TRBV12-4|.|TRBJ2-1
TGTGCCAGCAGTTCGATTGCGAGTGAGCAGTTCTTC
CASSSIASEQFF
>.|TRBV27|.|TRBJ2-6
TGTGCCAGCAGTTTCAGGCACAGGGTAGGGGCTGGGGCCAACGTCCTGACTTTC
CASSFRHRVGAGANVLTF
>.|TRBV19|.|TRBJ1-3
TGTGCCAGTAGTCCTGAGTCGGGAAACACCATATATTTT
CASSPESGNTIYF
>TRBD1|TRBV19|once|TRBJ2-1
TGTGCCAGTAGTATCGGACAGGGGCACTACAATGAGCAGTTCTTC
CASSIGQGHYNEQFF
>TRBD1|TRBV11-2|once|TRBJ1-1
TGTGCCAGCAGCTTCCCGCAGGGGGCCGTGAACACTGAAGCTTTCTTT
CASSFPQGAVNTEAFF
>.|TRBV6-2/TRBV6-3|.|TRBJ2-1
TGTGCCAGCAGTTTATCCACTACCCTTGATGAGCAGTTCTTC
CASSLSTTLDEQFF
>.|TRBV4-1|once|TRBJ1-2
TGCGCCAGCAGCCAGACAGGTCTCTATGGCTACACCTTC
CASSQTGLYGYTF
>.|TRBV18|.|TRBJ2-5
TGTGCCAGCTCAGAACAGGGTTATTTTGAGACCCAGTACTTC
CASSEQGYFETQYF
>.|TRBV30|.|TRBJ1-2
TGTGCCTGGAGTGTTCAGGTTCTCTATGGCTACACCTTC
CAWSVQVLYGYTF
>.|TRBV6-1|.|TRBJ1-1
TGTGCCAGCAGTGAGGGAGGACTGACTGGCCACACTGAAGCTTTCTTT
CASSEGGLTGHTEAFF
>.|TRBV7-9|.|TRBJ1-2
TGTGCCAGCAGCCCAACGGACAGTTACTATGGCTACACCTTC
CASSPTDSYYGYTF
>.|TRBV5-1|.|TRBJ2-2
TGCGCCAGCAGCTTGGGAGGGATCGGCGGGGAGCTGTTTTTT
CASSLGGIGGELFF
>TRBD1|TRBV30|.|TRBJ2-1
TGTGCCTGGGATAGGGACAGGGTGTCCTACAATGAGCAGTTCTTC
CAWDRDRVSYNEQFF
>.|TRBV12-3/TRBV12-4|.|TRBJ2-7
TGTGCCAGCAGTTTATACCCGGGGATAAGCTTC
CASSLYPGISF
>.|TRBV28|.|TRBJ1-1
TGTGCCAGCACACCCTCGGGCAGGGAACGAGCTTTCTTT
CASTPSGRERAFF
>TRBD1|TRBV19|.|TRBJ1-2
TGTGCCAGCGGGGACAGGGTAGGCTATGGCTACACCTTC
CASGDRVGYGYTF
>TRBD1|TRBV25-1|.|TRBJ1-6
TGTGCCAGCAGTTGGACAGGAAAAGCTAATTCACCCCTCCACTTT
CASSWTGKANSPLHF
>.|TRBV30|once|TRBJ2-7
TGTGCCTGGAAGGGGGTATCTGACGAGCAGTACTTC
CAWKGVSDEQYF
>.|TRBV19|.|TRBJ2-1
TGTGCCAGTAGTATGGGCGTTTATAGGTCCTACAATGAGCAGTTCTTC
CASSMGVYRSYNEQFF
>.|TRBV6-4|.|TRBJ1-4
TGTGCCAGCAGTGACGTTCTGTCAACTAATGAAAAACTGTTTTTT
CASSDVLSTNEKLFF
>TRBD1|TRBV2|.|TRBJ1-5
TGTGCCAGCAGTGGGACAGGCGGCAATCAGCCCCAGCATTTT
CASSGTGGNQPQHF
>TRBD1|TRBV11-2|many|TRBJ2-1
TGTGCCAGCAGCTTCCCGGCAGGGGGTGTTGAGCAGTTCTTC
CASSFPAGGVEQFF
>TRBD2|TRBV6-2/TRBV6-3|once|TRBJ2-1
TGTGCCAGCAGTTACCCGAGCGGGAGCTCCTACAATGAGCAGTTCTTC
CASSYPSGSSYNEQFF
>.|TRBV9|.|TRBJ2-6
TGTGCCAGCAGCGTAGCCCCCGAGGGCCTCACAGGGGCCAACGTCCTGACTTTC
CASSVAPEGLTGANVLTF
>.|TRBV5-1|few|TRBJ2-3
TGCGCCAGCAGCAGTCTAGCGTCAGATACGCAGTATTTT
CASSSLASDTQYF
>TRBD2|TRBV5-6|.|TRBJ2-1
TGTGCCAGCAGCTGGGGACTAGCGGGTAATGAGCAGTTCTTC
CASSWGLAGNEQFF
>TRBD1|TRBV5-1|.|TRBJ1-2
TGCGCCAGCAGCGAGACAGGGAACTATGGCTACACCTTC
CASSETGNYGYTF
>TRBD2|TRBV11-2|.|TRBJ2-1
TGTGCCAGCAGCTTAAGGGGAGCGGGGGGTAAAAATGAGCAGTTCTTC
CASSLRGAGGKNEQFF
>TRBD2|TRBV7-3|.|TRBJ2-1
TGTGCCAGCAGCCAGGGGCTAGCGGGAAACCTCCAGTTCTTC
CASSQGLAGNLQFF